This TCR beta chain was sequenced in a study of vaccination effects on CD4 cells after COVID-19. Points on this clone: Its target is unknown.

General observations from the study: Vaccine- and infection-induced clones showed marked clonal contraction late following vaccination.

Culture proceeded for approximately 10 days, and CD4+ T cells were then isolated. The CDR3 is 13 residues long. Germline values: CDR1 SGDLS, CDR2 YYNGEE. Trimming removed 5 bases from V and 2 bases from J, with 9 bases in between. Sequencing was performed with immunoSEQ multiplex PCR; in TCRdb, only in-frame clones are kept and a portion is missing. This sample has 20,000 to 25,000 clones; less than 75% occur once, and the top ten carry about 11%. This chain uses TRBV9 with TRBJ2-3; weak D call: TRBD2 (6 bases). This clonotype originated in a human donor who received a COVID-19 vaccine. This specimen consisted of CD4+ T cells from PBMCs cultured without peptide, obtained before COVID-19 vaccination. CDR3: CASSGGYTDTQYF. As DNA, the CDR3 is TGTGCCAGCAGTGGGGGGTACACAGATACGCAGTATTTT. Supplemented by reference TRBV9 and TRBJ2-3, the full variable domain reads DSGVTQTPKHLITATGQRVTLRCSPRSGDLSVYWYQQSLDQGLQFLIQYYNGEERAKGNILERFSAQQFPDLHSELNLSSLELGDSALYFCASSGGYTDTQYFGPGTRLTVL.